The 14 T cell receptor beta chains listed next were all sequenced from one sample in a study of cytomegalovirus exposure and HLA in healthy donors. This PCR relied on a set of 60 Vbeta primers and 13 Jbeta primers. Method: immunoSEQ multiplex PCR; TCRdb's copy keeps in-frame clones and lacks some. The sample yields about 55,000 clones, 75% to 80% seen once. The source material was PBMCs. The receptors stem from a female donor in good health and CMV-seronegative.

The genes are TRBV29-1 and TRBJ2-1; tentative D call: TRBD2 (5 bases). V gave up 7 bases and J gave up 2 bases, with 18 bases separating them. This CDR3 spans 15 amino acids. Germline CDR1 is SQVTM and CDR2 is ANQGSEA. As DNA, the CDR3 is TGCAGCGCCAAAATCCGGGCGGAGGCCTACAATGAGCAGTTCTTC. Its protein product is CSAKIRAEAYNEQFF.

The chain links TRBV11-3 to TRBJ2-7, with 8 nucleotides matching TRBD2. The junction had 5 bases not matched to a gene; V was cut back by 1 base and J by 6 bases. Germline V lookup: CDR1 SGHNT, CDR2 YENEEA. The length of the CDR3 is 14 residues. CDR3 DNA sequence: TGTGCCAGCAGCTTAGCGGGACTAGAAAGCGAGCAGTACTTC. This encodes CASSLAGLESEQYF.

About this clone itself: Distinct nucleotide sequences in the sample also encode this CDR3. The V gene is TRBV7-8, the J gene TRBJ1-1; no clear D. Germline V gene lookup returns CDR1 SGHVS and CDR2 FQNEAQ. V lost 1 base and J 0 bases, leaving 9 bases between the germline ends. The CDR3 extends over 15 amino acids. The CDR3 spells CASSLGEAMNTEAFF. CDR3 coding DNA: TGTGCCAGCAGCTTAGGGGAGGCGATGAACACTGAAGCTTTCTTT.

V and J are TRBV27 and TRBJ2-1; 10 nucleotides match TRBD2. This CDR3 spans 17 amino acids. Germline CDR1 reads MNHEY; CDR2 reads SMNVEV (reference sequence). Germline trimming cut 2 bases from V and 7 bases from J; bases unmatched to any gene: 11. The CDR3 spells CASSLRLAGAPGNEQFF. In DNA form, the CDR3 reads TGTGCCAGCAGTTTACGGCTAGCGGGGGCTCCGGGGAATGAGCAGTTCTTC.

The rearrangement links TRBV11-2 to TRBJ1-1; 7 nucleotides align to TRBD1. The trim removed 6 bases at V and 1 base at J, leaving 8 bases unmatched. The CDR3 runs to 15 residues. Germline V gene lookup returns CDR1 SGHAT and CDR2 FQNNGV. CDR3 in amino acids: CASRLTGQSNTEAFF. The CDR3 bases are TGTGCCAGCAGGCTAACGGGACAGTCGAACACTGAAGCTTTCTTT.

The chain links TRBV4-1 to TRBJ1-4; the D gene is possibly TRBD1 (6 bases). V lost 1 base and J lost 5, with 14 bases in between. CDR1 and CDR2 from the germline V gene are MGHRA and YSYEKL. The CDR3 sequence is 16 residues long. CDR3 coding DNA: TGCGCCAGCAGCCAAGGATCGGGGAGGGGGAATGAAAAACTGTTTTTT. Its translation is CASSQGSGRGNEKLFF.

In its sample, this clone was seen once. J is TRBJ2-1 and V is TRBV6-5, with TRBD1 matching 8 bases. The V gene's germline CDR1 is MNHEY and CDR2 SVGAGI. V lost 3 bases and J lost 7; bases outside the gene matches: 8. This CDR3 region has 15 residues. Here the CDR3 reads CASSYGQGAWNEQFF. The CDR3 coding sequence is TGTGCCAGCAGTTATGGCCAGGGGGCGTGGAATGAGCAGTTCTTC.

This chain connects TRBV9 to TRBJ1-5; 7 nucleotides align to TRBD1. J gave up 5 bases and V 0 bases, and 2 bases lay outside the gene matches. Per germline, CDR1 SGDLS and CDR2 YYNGEE. This CDR3 comprises 14 residues. The CDR3 is CASSVDRGHQPQHF. Here the CDR3 DNA reads TGTGCCAGCAGCGTAGACAGGGGTCATCAGCCCCAGCATTTT.

In its sample, this clone was seen once. The genes are TRBV6-6 and TRBJ1-5; 7 bases are shared with TRBD1. Germline CDR1 and CDR2: MNHNY and SVGAGI (reference sequence). The V segment lost 4 bases and the J segment 7 bases; nucleotides outside the gene matches: 7. The CDR3 is 14 amino acids. In DNA form, the CDR3 reads TGTGCCAGCAGTTTTAGACAGGGCGGGCAGCCCCAGCATTTT. Amino acids: CASSFRQGGQPQHF.

The rearrangement uses TRBV7-9 and TRBJ2-7, with a weak D call TRBD2 (5 bases). CDR3 length equals 14 residues. Trimming shortened V by 1 base and J by 3 bases, and 10 bases separated the two germline ends. From germline, CDR1 is SEHNR and CDR2 FQNEAQ (reference sequence). In DNA form, the CDR3 reads TGTGCCAGCAGCTTAGTCGAGGGTCACTACGAGCAGTACTTC. It yields the protein CASSLVEGHYEQYF.

This clone appeared a few times. This rearrangement joins TRBV6-4 to TRBJ2-3; 10 nucleotides match TRBD2. The CDR3 is 15 amino acids. With V trimmed by 4 bases and J by 1 base, 2 bases remained unmatched. From germline, CDR1 is MRHNA and CDR2 SNTAGT. CDR3 DNA sequence: TGTGCCAGCAGTGGTCTAGCGGGGGGCACAGATACGCAGTATTTT. This sequence encodes CASSGLAGGTDTQYF.

There are a few counts of this clone. This chain joins TRBV5-4 and TRBJ1-5; 7 nucleotides agree with TRBD1. Germline CDR1 SGHNT, CDR2 YYREEE (reference sequence). The junction had 7 bases not matched to a gene; V was cut back by 4 bases and J by 6 bases. The CDR3 has 14 residues. CDR3 sequence reads: CASSPDRDGQPQHF. CDR3 DNA: TGTGCCAGCAGCCCCGACAGGGACGGTCAGCCCCAGCATTTT.

This chain joins TRBV19 and TRBJ1-2; tentatively, D is TRBD1 (5 bases). V was shortened by 4 bases and J by 4 bases, with 13 bases between the two germline ends. CDR1 and CDR2 (germline): LNHDA, SQIVND (reference sequence). The CDR3 sequence is 14 residues long. CDR3 nucleotides: TGTGCCAGTAGTACGACAGCTCTTGGCTATGGCTACACCTTC. It is translated as CASSTTALGYGYTF.

The chain joins TRBV15 to TRBJ2-3; 8 nucleotides match TRBD1. There are 15 residues in the CDR3. V was pared by 2 bases and J by 2 bases, with 3 bases of the junction left unmatched. Germline V lookup: CDR1 LNHNV, CDR2 YYDKDF (reference sequence). DNA of the CDR3: TGTGCCACCAGCAGACGACAGGGGCCCACAGATACGCAGTATTTT. It translates to CATSRRQGPTDTQYF. Full variable domain (rest looked up from reference TRBV15 and TRBJ2-3): DAMVIQNPRYQVTQFGKPVTLSCSQTLNHNVMYWYQQKSSQAPKLLFHYYDKDFNNEADTPDNFQSRRPNTSFCFLDIRSPGLGDTAMYLCATSRRQGPTDTQYFGPGTRLTVL.